This TCR beta chain was observed in a study of shared clonotypes between healthy human individuals. Study background: Each donor contributed plates that comprised three CD4 naive, three CD4 memory, two CD8 naive and one CD8 memory.

Findings of the study overall: Naive subsets tended to show greater estimated richness than memory subsets.

Germline V lookup: CDR1 MNHEY, CDR2 SMNVEV (reference sequence). The CDR3 totals 14 residues. Trimming left V 2 bases short and J 3 bases short, with 10 bases between. Points on this clone: The antigen remains unidentified.

Sequencing used immunoSEQ multiplex PCR; TCRdb keeps in-frame clones, though not all of them. The sample has around 1.5 million clones, 95% to 99% seen once. Each sample came from a Caucasian adult donor living in Nashville, Tennessee. Both subsets, CD45RA+ naive and CD45RA-negative memory, were split from the CD4+ cells. This clonotype originated in a man younger than 45 in good health. This chain links TRBV27 with TRBJ1-1; D might be TRBD1 (5 bases). Sequences were obtained from naive CD4+ T cells sorted from blood. As to subset: CD45RA+ positively selected. CDR3 coding DNA: TGTGCCAGCAGTTTAAGGGGTAGGTACACTGAAGCTTTCTTT. Its protein is CASSLRGRYTEAFF.